This T cell receptor (beta chain) came from a study of T-cell reconstitution after alpha-beta-depleted transplantation in children. TCRbeta library preparation incorporated unique molecular identifiers. TCRdb used MiXCR to reprocess the PCR reads, holding one entry per CDR3 protein. The sample carries approximately 520,000 distinct CDR3 sequences, 30% to 35% recorded once. The germline CDR1 and CDR2 sequences are LNHNV and YYDKDF (reference sequence). The CDR3 length is 14 residues. Losses at the gene ends were 5 bases for V and 12 bases for J; bases not matched to a gene: 10. A few counts support this clonotype.

The TCR originated in a human donor who donated a stem cell graft to a child with aplastic anemia. Specimen: PBMCs from the stem cell graft donor, collected from the stem cell graft. The genes are TRBV15 and TRBJ1-4; TRBD1 matches 9 bases. The DNA of the CDR3 is TGTGCCACCAGCTCCGGGACAGGGTTTTTTGAACTGTTTTTT. It encodes CATSSGTGFFELFF.